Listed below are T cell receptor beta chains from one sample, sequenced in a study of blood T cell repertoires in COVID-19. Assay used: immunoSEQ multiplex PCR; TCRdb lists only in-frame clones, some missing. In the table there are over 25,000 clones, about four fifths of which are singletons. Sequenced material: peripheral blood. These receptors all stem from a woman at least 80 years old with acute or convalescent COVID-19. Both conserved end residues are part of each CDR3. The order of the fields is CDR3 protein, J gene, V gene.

cdr3_aa: CATSRRGSGGQDTQYF
j_call: TRBJ2-3
v_call: TRBV15

cdr3_aa: CASSGPGQGARGPYNEQFF
j_call: TRBJ2-1
v_call: TRBV5-1

cdr3_aa: CASSSLGQGGEQYF
j_call: TRBJ2-7
v_call: TRBV7-2

cdr3_aa: CASSFGRVDETQYF
j_call: TRBJ2-5
v_call: TRBV5-1

cdr3_aa: CSVRGLSTDTQYF
j_call: TRBJ2-3
v_call: TRBV29-1

cdr3_aa: CASSQVRDYSYEQYF
j_call: TRBJ2-7
v_call: TRBV4-3

cdr3_aa: CASSLIAGLNYEQYF
j_call: TRBJ2-7
v_call: TRBV7-2

cdr3_aa: CASSPKHRPSTDTQYF
j_call: TRBJ2-3
v_call: TRBV18

cdr3_aa: CASSRARQGTYEQYF
j_call: TRBJ2-7
v_call: TRBV27

cdr3_aa: CASSGDGGNTEAFF
j_call: TRBJ1-1
v_call: TRBV5-1

cdr3_aa: CASSYRGGLQNTEAFF
j_call: TRBJ1-1
v_call: TRBV27